This TCR beta chain stems from a study of cytomegalovirus exposure and HLA in healthy donors. General observations from the study: Reportedly, cytomegalovirus status was diagnosed with high sensitivity and specificity.

Primers: 60 Vbeta forward and 13 Jbeta reverse. Clones were sequenced by immunoSEQ multiplex PCR, and TCRdb holds only the in-frame ones, with some missing. This listing includes around 130,000 clones. On this clone itself: The target antigen is unknown.

This CDR3 has 14 residues. The germline CDR1 and CDR2 sequences are SEHNR and FQNEAQ (reference sequence). V lost 5 bases to trimming and J lost 7 bases, with 12 bases between them. The genes are TRBV7-9 and TRBJ1-6; the D is unclear. The clonotype comes from a woman aged 40 to 49 in good health and CMV-seronegative. Specimen: PBMCs. Here the CDR3 DNA reads TGTGCCAGCAGCCGCATGACGGGGAATTCACCCCTCCACTTT. Its translation: CASSRMTGNSPLHF. Filled out from reference TRBV7-9 and TRBJ1-6, the complete variable domain reads DTGVSQNPRHKITKRGQNVTFRCDPISEHNRLYWYRQTLGQGPEFLTYFQNEAQLEKSRLLSDRFSAERPKGSFSTLEIQRTEQGDSAMYLCASSRMTGNSPLHFGNGTRLTVT.